These T cell receptor beta chains were read from a single sample in a study of T cells in Graves' hyperthyroidism and ophthalmopathy. TCRdb itself ran the multiplex PCR reads through MiXCR, one entry per CDR3 protein. The data show approximately 620,000 distinct CDR3 sequences, around 16% seen once. Material: blood. The receptors derive from a woman aged 40 to 55 with Graves' ophthalmopathy. Each CDR3 is given with its conserved first and last residue. A D gene is named only where the DNA matches it firmly. Only some rows state a clone size, as once, few, many or a class for expanded clones.

D gene	clone size	V gene	J gene	CDR3 DNA	CDR3 protein
TRBD1	NA	TRBV12-3/TRBV12-4	TRBJ2-2	TGTGCCAGCGGGGACAGGCTGAACACCGGGGAGCTGTTTTTT	CASGDRLNTGELFF
NA	NA	TRBV3-1	TRBJ1-2	TGTGCCAGCAGTAACAGGGATCTGCTTGGCTACACCTTC	CASSNRDLLGYTF
NA	many	TRBV12-3/TRBV12-4	TRBJ2-7	TGTGCCAGCAGTTTTAATCAGGGCTACGAGCAGTACTTC	CASSFNQGYEQYF
NA	NA	TRBV20-1	TRBJ1-1	TGCAGTCCCTCCCCCCCGGGTGACACTGAAGCTTTCTTT	CSPSPPGDTEAFF
NA	few	TRBV7-8	TRBJ1-6	TGTGCCAGCAGCTTAGGTACCCCCAGGGGTTCACCCCTCCACTTT	CASSLGTPRGSPLHF
TRBD1	NA	TRBV7-2	TRBJ2-2	TGTGCCAGCAGCTCCCAGGGACAGTGTTTAACCGGGGAGCTGTTTTTT	CASSSQGQCLTGELFF
TRBD1	many	TRBV30	TRBJ1-6	TGTGCCTGGAGCGATGGGAGGACAGGGGTATATAATTCACCCCTCCACTTT	CAWSDGRTGVYNSPLHF
TRBD2	many	TRBV7-2	TRBJ2-1	TGTGCCAGCACCGGGGGGGGGGGGACCAACAATGAGCAGTTCTTC	CASTGGGGTNNEQFF
NA	few	TRBV19	TRBJ2-7	TGTGCCAGTAGTACCGGACGGCCCCTACAGGAAACAAGCTCCTACGAGCAGTACTTC	CASSTGRPLQETSSYEQYF
TRBD1	NA	TRBV20-1	TRBJ2-1	TGCAGTGCTTTAGACAGGGAACTCGTGGTGCAGTTCTTC	CSALDRELVVQFF
NA	NA	TRBV20-1	TRBJ1-4	TGCAGTGCTAGGAAGACGGCCGGGGTAGAAAAACTGTTTTTT	CSARKTAGVEKLFF
NA	NA	TRBV12-3/TRBV12-4	TRBJ2-7	TGTGCCAGCAGTTTATGGGGGGACGAGCAGCACTTC	CASSLWGDEQHF
NA	NA	TRBV5-1	TRBJ2-1	TGCGCCAGCAGCTTGGCCAGGGCTAGCGACGAGGGCTGGCAGTTCTTC	CASSLARASDEGWQFF
NA	once	TRBV6-9	TRBJ2-2	TGTGCCAGCAGTTACAGAGTCACTAACACCGGGGAGCTGTTTTTT	CASSYRVTNTGELFF
NA	NA	TRBV29-1	TRBJ2-7	TGCAGCGTTGAAGCTTGGGGCGAGCAGTACTTC	CSVEAWGEQYF
TRBD2	many	TRBV3-1	TRBJ2-3	TGTGCCAGCAGCCAAAAACTAGCGGCCACAGATACGCAGTATTTT	CASSQKLAATDTQYF
NA	many	TRBV7-6	TRBJ1-1	TGTGCCAGCAGCTTTAGGGAGAACACTGAAGCTTTCTTT	CASSFRENTEAFF